This entry describes one T cell receptor beta chain. The data derive from a study of blood T cell repertoires in COVID-19. Overall study context: Samples representing acute and convalescent COVID-19 were sourced from the United States, Italy and Spain. Sample material is recorded as cDNA or gDNA derived from T cells, B-cell-depleted T cells, or PBMCs.

V lost 4 bases to trimming and J lost 2 bases, with 22 bases between them. Germline V gene data show CDR1 as SGHKS and CDR2 as YYEKEE (reference sequence). This CDR3 spans 18 amino acids. Authors' analysis steps: Reference gene primer amplification gave nucleated cell count estimates. Method: immunoSEQ multiplex PCR; TCRdb's copy keeps in-frame clones and lacks some. That table is the source of V, J and clone size, and D and trimming were worked out from the DNA. Among about 58,000 clones listed, roughly nine tenths were seen once. The specimen was peripheral blood. V is TRBV5-5 and J is TRBJ1-3, with D perhaps matching TRBD1 (5 bases). The clonotype comes from a woman aged 65 to 85 with active COVID-19. The CDR3 here is CASSPTPPTAGTGNTIYF. The DNA of the CDR3 is TGTGCCAGCAGCCCAACCCCCCCGACAGCAGGAACTGGAAACACCATATATTTT. Filled out from reference TRBV5-5 and TRBJ1-3, the complete variable domain reads DAGVTQSPTHLIKTRGQQVTLRCSPISGHKSVSWYQQVLGQGPQFIFQYYEKEERGRGNFPDRFSARQFPNYSSELNVNALLLGDSALYLCASSPTPPTAGTGNTIYFGEGSWLTVV.